Each of the 3 T cell receptor beta chains below was sequenced from the same sample in a study of T-cell reconstitution after alpha-beta-depleted transplantation in children. Using unique molecular identifiers, the investigators prepared the TCRbeta library. In TCRdb, the PCR reads were re-called with MiXCR into one record per CDR3 protein. The profile shows about 400,000 distinct CDR3 sequences, over 20% of them singletons. The input for sequencing was PBMCs from the stem cell graft donor, taken from the stem cell graft. The source of these receptors is a human donor who donated a stem cell graft to a child with acute myeloid leukemia.

The chain employs TRBV24-1 and TRBJ2-2; TRBD1 matches 7 bases. V lost 0 bases, J lost 3 bases, and 0 bases stayed unmatched. This CDR3 contains 15 residues. Germline values: CDR1 KGHDR, CDR2 SFDVKD. This CDR3 is CATSDLGTDTGELFF. The DNA of the CDR3 is TGTGCCACCAGTGATTTGGGGACAGACACCGGGGAGCTGTTTTTT.

This clonotype has ten or more counts. The chain uses TRBV27 and TRBJ2-1; 11 nucleotides line up with TRBD2. Germline CDR1 and CDR2: MNHEY and SMNVEV (reference sequence). The length of the CDR3 is 15 residues. The trim removed 8 bases at V and 5 bases at J, leaving 8 bases unmatched. The CDR3 region has the DNA TGTGCCAGCGGCCCATGGGGACTAGCGGACAATGAGCAGTTCTTC. Protein product: CASGPWGLADNEQFF.

This chain links TRBV28 with TRBJ2-1; 8 nucleotides match TRBD2. V trimming: 1 base; J trimming: 5 bases; junction bases outside the gene matches: 7. Germline CDR1 MDHEN, CDR2 SYDVKM. This CDR3 has 16 residues. CDR3: CASSLYAGGRDNEQFF. The CDR3 bases are TGTGCCAGCAGTTTATACGCGGGAGGCCGAGACAATGAGCAGTTCTTC.